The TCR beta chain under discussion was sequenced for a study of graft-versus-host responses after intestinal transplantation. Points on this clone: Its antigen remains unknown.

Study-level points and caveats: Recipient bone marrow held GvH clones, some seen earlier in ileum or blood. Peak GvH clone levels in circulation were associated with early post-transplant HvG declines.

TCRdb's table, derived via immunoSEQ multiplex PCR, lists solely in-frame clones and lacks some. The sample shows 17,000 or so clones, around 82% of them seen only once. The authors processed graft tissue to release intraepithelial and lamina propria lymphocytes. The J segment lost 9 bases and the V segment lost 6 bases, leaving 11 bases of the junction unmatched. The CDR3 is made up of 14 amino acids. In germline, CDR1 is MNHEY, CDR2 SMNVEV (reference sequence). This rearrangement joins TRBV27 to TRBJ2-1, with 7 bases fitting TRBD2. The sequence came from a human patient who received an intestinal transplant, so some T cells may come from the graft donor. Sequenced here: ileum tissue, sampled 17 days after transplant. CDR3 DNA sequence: TGTGCCAGCAGAAGGGGCGGGAGCGTGGGTGAGCAGTTCTTC. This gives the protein CASRRGGSVGEQFF.